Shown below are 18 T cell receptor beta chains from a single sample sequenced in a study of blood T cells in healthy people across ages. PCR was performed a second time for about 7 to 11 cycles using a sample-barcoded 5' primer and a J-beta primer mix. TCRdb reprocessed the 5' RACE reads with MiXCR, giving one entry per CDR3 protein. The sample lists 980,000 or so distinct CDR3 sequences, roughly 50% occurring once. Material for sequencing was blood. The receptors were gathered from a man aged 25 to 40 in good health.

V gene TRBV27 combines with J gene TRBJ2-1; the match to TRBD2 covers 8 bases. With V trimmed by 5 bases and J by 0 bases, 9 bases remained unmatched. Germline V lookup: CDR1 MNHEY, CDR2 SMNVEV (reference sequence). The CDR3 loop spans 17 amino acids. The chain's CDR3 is CASSTGIAGSSYNEQFF. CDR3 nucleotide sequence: TGTGCCAGCAGTACCGGGATAGCGGGGAGCTCCTACAATGAGCAGTTCTTC.

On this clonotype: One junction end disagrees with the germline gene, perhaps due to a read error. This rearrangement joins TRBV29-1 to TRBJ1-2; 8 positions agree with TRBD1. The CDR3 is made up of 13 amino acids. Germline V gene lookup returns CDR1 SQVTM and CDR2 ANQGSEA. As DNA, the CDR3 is TGCAGCGTTGGGGACAGGAGGAACTATGACTACACCTTC. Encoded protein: CSVGDRRNYDYTF.

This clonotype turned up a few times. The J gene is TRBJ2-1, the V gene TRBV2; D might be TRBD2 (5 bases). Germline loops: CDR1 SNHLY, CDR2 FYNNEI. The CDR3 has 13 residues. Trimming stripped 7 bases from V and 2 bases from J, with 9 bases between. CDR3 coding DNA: TGTGCCAGCAAAGCGGAAACCTACAATGAGCAGTTCTTC. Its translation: CASKAETYNEQFF.

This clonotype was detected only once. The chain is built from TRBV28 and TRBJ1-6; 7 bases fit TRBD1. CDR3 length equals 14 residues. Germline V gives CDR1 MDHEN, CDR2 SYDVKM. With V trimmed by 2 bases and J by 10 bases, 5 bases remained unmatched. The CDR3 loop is CASSLDREWSPLHF. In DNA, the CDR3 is TGTGCCAGCAGTTTAGACAGGGAATGGTCACCCCTCCACTTT.

The CDR3 here is CANGQGTWNEQFF. The DNA for the CDR3 is TGTGCCAACGGACAGGGTACGTGGAATGAGCAGTTCTTC. The V gene is TRBV11-2, the J gene TRBJ2-1, with 8 bases lining up with TRBD1. The CDR3 consists of 13 residues. Germline V lookup: CDR1 SGHAT, CDR2 FQNNGV. With 10 bases clipped from V and 7 bases from J, the junction kept 9 bases outside the gene matches. The full variable domain, rest sourced from reference TRBV11-2 and TRBJ2-1, is EAGVAQSPRYKIIEKRQSVAFWCNPISGHATLYWYQQILGQGPKLLIQFQNNGVVDDSQLPKDRFSAERLKGVDSTLKIQPAKLEDSAVYLCANGQGTWNEQFFGPGTRLTVL.

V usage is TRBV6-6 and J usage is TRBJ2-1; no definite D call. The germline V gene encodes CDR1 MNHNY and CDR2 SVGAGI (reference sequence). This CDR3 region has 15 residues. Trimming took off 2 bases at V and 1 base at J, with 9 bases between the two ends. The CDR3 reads CASSYKWGSYNEQFF. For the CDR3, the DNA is TGTGCCAGCAGTTACAAGTGGGGTTCCTACAATGAGCAGTTCTTC.

CDR3 sequence: CASSPEPGGRGANVLTF. CDR3 nucleotides: TGTGCCAGCAGCCCCGAACCAGGGGGCCGTGGGGCCAACGTCCTGACTTTC. The chain recombines TRBV7-9 with TRBJ2-6; the match to TRBD1 covers 8 bases. The J segment lost 3 bases and the V segment lost 5 bases, leaving 9 bases of the junction unmatched. This CDR3 is 17 amino acids long. Germline V gene lookup returns CDR1 SEHNR and CDR2 FQNEAQ (reference sequence). Full variable domain (missing parts from reference TRBV7-9 and TRBJ2-6): DTGVSQNPRHKITKRGQNVTFRCDPISEHNRLYWYRQTLGQGPEFLTYFQNEAQLEKSRLLSDRFSAERPKGSFSTLEIQRTEQGDSAMYLCASSPEPGGRGANVLTFGAGSRLTVL.

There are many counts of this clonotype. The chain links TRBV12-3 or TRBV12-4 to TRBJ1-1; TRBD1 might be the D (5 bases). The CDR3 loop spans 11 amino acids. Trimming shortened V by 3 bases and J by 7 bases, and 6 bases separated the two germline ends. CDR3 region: CASSLGGEAFF. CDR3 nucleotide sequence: TGTGCCAGCAGTTTGGGGGGTGAAGCTTTCTTT.

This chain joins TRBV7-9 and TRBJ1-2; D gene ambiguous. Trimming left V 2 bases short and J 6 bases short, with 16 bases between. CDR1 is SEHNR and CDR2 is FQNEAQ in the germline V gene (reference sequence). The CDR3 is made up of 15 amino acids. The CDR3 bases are TGTGCCAGCAGCTTATTTGGAACGGATGAAGATGGCTACACCTTC. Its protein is CASSLFGTDEDGYTF. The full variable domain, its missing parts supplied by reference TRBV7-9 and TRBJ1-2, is DTGVSQNPRHKITKRGQNVTFRCDPISEHNRLYWYRQTLGQGPEFLTYFQNEAQLEKSRLLSDRFSAERPKGSFSTLEIQRTEQGDSAMYLCASSLFGTDEDGYTFGSGTRLTVV.

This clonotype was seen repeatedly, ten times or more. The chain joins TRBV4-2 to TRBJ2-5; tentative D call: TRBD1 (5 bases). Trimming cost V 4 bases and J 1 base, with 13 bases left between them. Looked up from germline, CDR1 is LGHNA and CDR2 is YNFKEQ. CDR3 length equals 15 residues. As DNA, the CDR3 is TGTGCCAGCAGCCCCCGAGAAAGGGGCCAAGAGACCCAGTACTTC. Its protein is CASSPRERGQETQYF.

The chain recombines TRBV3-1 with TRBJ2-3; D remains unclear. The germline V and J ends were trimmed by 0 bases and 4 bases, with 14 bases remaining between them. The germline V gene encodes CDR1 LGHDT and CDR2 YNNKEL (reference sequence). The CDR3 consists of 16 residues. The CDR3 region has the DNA TGTGCCAGCAGCCAAGAGCGCGTAAAAATCCCAGATACGCAGTATTTT. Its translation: CASSQERVKIPDTQYF.

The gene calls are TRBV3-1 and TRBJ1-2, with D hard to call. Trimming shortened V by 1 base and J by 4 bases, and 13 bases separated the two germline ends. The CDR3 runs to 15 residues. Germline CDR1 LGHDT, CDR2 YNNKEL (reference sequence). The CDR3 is CASSQVSRTVYGYTF. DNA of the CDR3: TGTGCCAGCAGCCAAGTAAGCAGAACTGTCTATGGCTACACCTTC.

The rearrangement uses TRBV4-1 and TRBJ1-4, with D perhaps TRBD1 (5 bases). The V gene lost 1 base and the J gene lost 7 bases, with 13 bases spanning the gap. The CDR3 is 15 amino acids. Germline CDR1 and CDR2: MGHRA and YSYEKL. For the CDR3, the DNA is TGCGCCAGCAGCCAAGTGCAGGGCGGTGGTGAAAAACTGTTTTTT. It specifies CASSQVQGGGEKLFF.

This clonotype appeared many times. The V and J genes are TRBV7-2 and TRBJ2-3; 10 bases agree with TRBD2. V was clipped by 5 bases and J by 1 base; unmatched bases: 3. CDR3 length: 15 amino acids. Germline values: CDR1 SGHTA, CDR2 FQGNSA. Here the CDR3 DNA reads TGTGCCAGCAGCCCGACTAGCGGGCGCACAGATACGCAGTATTTT. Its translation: CASSPTSGRTDTQYF.

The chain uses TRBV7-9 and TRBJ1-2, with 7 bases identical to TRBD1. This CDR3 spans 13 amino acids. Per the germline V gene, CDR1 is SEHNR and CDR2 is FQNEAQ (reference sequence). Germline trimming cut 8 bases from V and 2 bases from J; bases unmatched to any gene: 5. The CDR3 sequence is CASGTQGNYGYTF. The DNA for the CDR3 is TGTGCCAGCGGAACACAGGGGAACTATGGCTACACCTTC. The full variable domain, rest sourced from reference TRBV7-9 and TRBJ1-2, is DTGVSQNPRHKITKRGQNVTFRCDPISEHNRLYWYRQTLGQGPEFLTYFQNEAQLEKSRLLSDRFSAERPKGSFSTLEIQRTEQGDSAMYLCASGTQGNYGYTFGSGTRLTVV.

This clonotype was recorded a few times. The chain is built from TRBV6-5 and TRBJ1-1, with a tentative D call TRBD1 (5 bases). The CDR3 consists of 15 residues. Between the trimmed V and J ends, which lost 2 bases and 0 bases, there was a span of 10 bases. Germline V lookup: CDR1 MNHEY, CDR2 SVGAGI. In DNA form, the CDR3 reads TGTGCCAGCAGTTACAACGGGGGGATGAACACTGAAGCTTTCTTT. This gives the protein CASSYNGGMNTEAFF.

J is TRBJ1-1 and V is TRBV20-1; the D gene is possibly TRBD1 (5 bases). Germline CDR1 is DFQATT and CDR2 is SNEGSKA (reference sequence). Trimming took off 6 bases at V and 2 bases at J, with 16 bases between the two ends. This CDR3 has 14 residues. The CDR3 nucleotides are TGCAGTGCCAGCAAACAGGTCACTAACACTGAAGCTTTCTTT. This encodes CSASKQVTNTEAFF.

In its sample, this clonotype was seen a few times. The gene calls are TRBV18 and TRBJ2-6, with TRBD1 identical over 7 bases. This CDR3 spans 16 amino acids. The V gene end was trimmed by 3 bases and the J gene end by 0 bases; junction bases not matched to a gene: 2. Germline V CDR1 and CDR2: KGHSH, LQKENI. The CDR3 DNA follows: TGTGCCAGCTCACCGACAGGGTTCTCTGGGGCCAACGTCCTGACTTTC. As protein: CASSPTGFSGANVLTF.